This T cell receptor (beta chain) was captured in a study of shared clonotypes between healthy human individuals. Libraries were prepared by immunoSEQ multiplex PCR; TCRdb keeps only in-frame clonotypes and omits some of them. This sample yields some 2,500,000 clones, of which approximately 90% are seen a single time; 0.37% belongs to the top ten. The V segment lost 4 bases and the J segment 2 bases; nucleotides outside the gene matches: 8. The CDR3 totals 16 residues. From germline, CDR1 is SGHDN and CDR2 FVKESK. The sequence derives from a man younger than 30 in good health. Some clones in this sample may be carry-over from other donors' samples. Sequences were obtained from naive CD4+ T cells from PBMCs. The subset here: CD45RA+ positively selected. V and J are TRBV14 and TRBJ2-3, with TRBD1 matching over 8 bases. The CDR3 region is CASSRRRGPYTDTQYF. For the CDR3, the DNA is TGTGCCAGCAGCCGTCGCAGGGGGCCGTACACAGATACGCAGTATTTT.